The next 6 T cell receptor beta chains were all read from a single sample in a study of CD8 T cells in Susac syndrome. A quantity of about 0.5 to 1 ug RNA underwent reverse transcription using random hexamers. TCRdb reanalysed the immunoSEQ multiplex PCR reads using MiXCR and keeps one entry per CDR3 protein. The sample shows around 200,000 distinct CDR3 sequences, around 94% of them seen only once. Source material: CD4+ T cells from PBMCs. All receptors derive from a human donor with Susac syndrome.

The chain carries TRBV20-1 and TRBJ2-3, with D hard to call. Germline-derived CDR1 and CDR2 are DFQATT and SNEGSKA (reference sequence). Deletions cut 2 bases from V and 0 bases from J, with 9 bases between. This CDR3 contains 14 residues. Here the CDR3 reads CSARRRSSTDTQYF. CDR3 DNA sequence: TGCAGTGCTAGACGTCGCAGCAGCACAGATACGCAGTATTTT.

The chain couples TRBV15 to TRBJ1-3; D perhaps matches TRBD1 (6 bases). Germline CDR1 LNHNV, CDR2 YYDKDF (reference sequence). V dropped 0 bases and J dropped 4 bases, with 10 bases sitting between them. The CDR3 totals 15 residues. For the CDR3, the DNA is TGTGCCACCAGCAGAGATCCAGGGGAAGGAAACACCATATATTTT. Translation gives CATSRDPGEGNTIYF.

DNA of the CDR3: TGTGCCAGCAGTGACATCAAACAGCCTTCTAACTATGGCTACACCTTC. This gives the protein CASSDIKQPSNYGYTF. J is TRBJ1-2 and V is TRBV2; no definite D call. The germline V gene encodes CDR1 SNHLY and CDR2 FYNNEI. The CDR3 length is 16 residues. Trimming left V 3 bases short and J 0 bases short, with 14 bases between.

The CDR3 reads CASSHSARGHEQYF. The CDR3 region has the DNA TGTGCCAGCAGCCACTCCGCAAGGGGGCACGAGCAGTACTTC. The V call is TRBV3-1, the J call TRBJ2-7; 7 nucleotides agree with TRBD1. The J segment lost 5 bases and the V segment lost 3 bases, leaving 7 bases of the junction unmatched. Germline CDR1 LGHDT, CDR2 YNNKEL (reference sequence). The CDR3 consists of 14 residues.

This rearrangement joins TRBV4-2 to TRBJ2-3, with D possibly being TRBD2 (6 bases). CDR1 and CDR2 from the germline V gene are LGHNA and YNFKEQ. The CDR3 covers 15 residues. V lost 4 bases and J lost 2, with 13 bases in between. CDR3 in DNA: TGTGCCAGCAGCCGGGGTGCGGGACCCACAGATACGCAGTATTTT. Translation gives CASSRGAGPTDTQYF.

The V and J genes are TRBV30 and TRBJ1-2; tentative D call: TRBD1 (5 bases). Germline-derived CDR1 and CDR2 are GTSNPN and SVGIG (reference sequence). The V end was cut by 3 bases, the J end by 6 bases, with 17 bases between. This CDR3 region has 14 residues. As DNA, the CDR3 is TGTGCCTGGAGCGGGACGGGCCCGGGGGATGGCTACACCTTC. Its translation: CAWSGTGPGDGYTF. Complete variable domain (other parts from reference TRBV30 and TRBJ1-2): SQTIHQWPATLVQPVGSPLSLECTVEGTSNPNLYWYRQAAGRGLQLLFYSVGIGQISSEVPQNLSASRPQDRQFILSSKKLLLSDSGFYLCAWSGTGPGDGYTFGSGTRLTVV.